The clone carrying this TCR beta chain was counted once. Antigen unknown. No infections or other immune events were documented during collection. The sample belongs to a study of identifying expanded T cells in peripheral blood. The CDR3 is 18 residues long. Germline values: CDR1 SGHTA, CDR2 FQGNSA. The ends lost 5 bases at V and 6 bases at J; junction bases unmatched: 19. This table comes from immunoSEQ multiplex PCR, and its TCRdb copy is limited to in-frame clones, with some not included. The profile shows about 58,000 clones, roughly 89% of them singletons. Whole-study results and caveats: Technical replicates showed roughly 1.2 changed clones; two weeks about 16; four weeks 19. Roughly two-week clone count variance significantly increased as total template count grew.

The TCR was taken from a person aged 18 to 70 in good health. The J gene is TRBJ2-1, the V gene TRBV7-2, with 7 bases lining up with TRBD1. The sample consisted of blood. The CDR3 protein is CASSPGGRGSARPNEQFF. The CDR3 DNA reads TGTGCCAGCAGCCCCGGAGGCAGGGGGTCGGCCCGCCCCAATGAGCAGTTCTTC.